Sequencing of this T cell receptor (beta chain) was carried out in a study of control samples from healthy donors and cancer patients. Germline V gives CDR1 MNHEY, CDR2 SMNVEV (reference sequence). The J segment lost 5 bases and the V segment lost 4 bases, leaving 7 bases of the junction unmatched. The CDR3 is 14 amino acids. TCRdb's copy holds only in-frame clones and misses some; the assay was immunoSEQ multiplex PCR. The repertoire consists of 75,000 to 90,000 clones, with roughly nine tenths occurring once and the leading ten covering around 9.5%. This sequence joins TRBV27 and TRBJ1-2; 7 positions agree with TRBD1. This sequence was found in a woman between 50 and 59 years old with colorectal cancer. The sequenced material came from PBMCs. CDR3 nucleotides: TGTGCCAGCAGTTCCCTCCGGACAGGTTATGGCTACACCTTC. Translating it yields CASSSLRTGYGYTF.